Each of the 2 T cell receptor beta chains below was sequenced from the same sample in a study of OX40 agonist ivuxolimab in advanced cancers. Generated by immunoSEQ multiplex PCR, the TCRdb table keeps only in-frame clones and is missing some. The table lists under 80,000 clones, roughly 85% of them singletons. The sequenced sample was CD4+ or CD8+ T cells sorted from blood, obtained in a trial of the OX40 agonist ivuxolimab. The receptors were gathered from an adult with an advanced solid tumor such as melanoma, head and neck, liver or kidney cancer.

The V call is TRBV4-1, the J call TRBJ2-2; D ambiguous. CDR1 and CDR2 from the germline V gene are MGHRA and YSYEKL. V was clipped by 6 bases and J by 5 bases, with 13 bases between them. The CDR3 runs to 14 residues. This CDR3 reads CASSPPPTTGELFF. The DNA of the CDR3 is TGCGCCAGCAGTCCCCCCCCCACTACCGGGGAGCTGTTTTTT.

In DNA, the CDR3 is TGTGCCAGCAGCCCGGGACTAGCGATCCGCACAGATACGCAGTATTTT. It yields the protein CASSPGLAIRTDTQYF. The V gene is TRBV5-8, the J gene TRBJ2-3; 10 bases line up with TRBD2. The V gene's germline CDR1 is SGHTS and CDR2 YDEGEE. The CDR3 loop spans 16 amino acids. The ends lost 4 bases at V and 1 base at J; junction bases unmatched: 6.